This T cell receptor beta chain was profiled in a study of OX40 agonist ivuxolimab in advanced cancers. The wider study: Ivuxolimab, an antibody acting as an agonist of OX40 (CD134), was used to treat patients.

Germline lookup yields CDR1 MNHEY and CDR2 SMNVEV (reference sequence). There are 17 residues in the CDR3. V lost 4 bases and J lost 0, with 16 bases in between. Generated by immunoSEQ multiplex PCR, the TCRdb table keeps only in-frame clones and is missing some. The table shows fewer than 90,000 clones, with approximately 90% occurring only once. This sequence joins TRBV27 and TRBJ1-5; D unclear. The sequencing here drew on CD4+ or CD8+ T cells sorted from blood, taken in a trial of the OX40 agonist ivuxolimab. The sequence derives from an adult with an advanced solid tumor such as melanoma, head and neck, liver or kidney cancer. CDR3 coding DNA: TGTGCCAGCAGTTCCTCTATCCCGGGCTATAGCAATCAGCCCCAGCATTTT. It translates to CASSSSIPGYSNQPQHF.